Listed below are T cell receptor beta chains from one sample, sequenced in a study of T cell responses to AZD1222 COVID-19 vaccine. Libraries were prepared by immunoSEQ multiplex PCR; TCRdb keeps only in-frame clonotypes and omits some of them. This sample has tens of thousands of clones, with roughly nine tenths found just once. The sequencing here drew on peripheral blood, taken on day 0 of AZD1222 vaccination. These receptors came from an adult in good health. The CDR3 runs from the conserved cysteine through the conserved F or W. The D gene is left open where the match is weak. Not every row has a clone size; where given, it reads once, few, many or a size class.

>NA|TRBV2|TRBJ1-1|TRBD1
CASSETGQKAFF
TGTGCCAGCAGTGAGACAGGGCAGAAAGCTTTCTTT
>NA|TRBV2|TRBJ2-7|NA
CASSGELGVHEQYF
TGTGCCAGCTCCGGAGAGCTAGGCGTCCACGAGCAGTACTTC
>NA|TRBV29-1|TRBJ2-7|TRBD2
CSVKLAGSRHEQYF
TGCAGCGTTAAACTAGCGGGAAGTCGCCACGAGCAGTACTTC
>NA|TRBV2|TRBJ1-4|NA
CASSGERGEKLFF
TGTGCCAGCTCGGGGGAACGGGGTGAAAAACTGTTTTTT
>once|TRBV5-1|TRBJ2-6|NA
CASSFTGGVGANVLTF
TGCGCCAGCAGCTTTACGGGGGGCGTTGGGGCCAACGTCCTGACTTTC
>NA|TRBV24-1|TRBJ1-5|TRBD1
CATSGFRGFQPQHF
TGTGCCACCAGTGGCTTCAGGGGGTTTCAGCCCCAGCATTTT
>NA|TRBV28|TRBJ2-7|TRBD1
CASGKDRVYEQYF
TGTGCCAGCGGAAAGGACAGGGTCTACGAGCAGTACTTC
>NA|TRBV5-1|TRBJ1-1|NA
CASSLDGFGGAFF
TGCGCCAGCAGCTTGGATGGGTTCGGTGGGGCTTTCTTT
>NA|TRBV11-2|TRBJ2-7|TRBD2
CASSFAGGSYEQYF
TGTGCCAGCAGCTTCGCGGGAGGGAGCTACGAGCAGTACTTC
>NA|TRBV5-6|TRBJ1-2|TRBD1
CASRLDRDLYGYTF
TGTGCCAGCAGACTAGACAGGGATCTCTATGGCTACACCTTC
>NA|TRBV28|TRBJ2-7|TRBD2
CASSPSGSLYEQYF
TGTGCCAGCAGTCCAAGCGGGAGTCTCTACGAGCAGTACTTC
>NA|TRBV19|TRBJ2-5|NA
CASSIRGSQETQYF
TGTGCCAGTAGTATTAGGGGTTCTCAAGAGACCCAGTACTTC
>once|TRBV3-1/TRBV3-2|TRBJ2-1|TRBD2
CASSQLSGRSSYNEQFF
TGTGCCAGCAGCCAACTTAGCGGGAGGAGCTCCTACAATGAGCAGTTCTTC
>NA|TRBV7-9|TRBJ2-5|TRBD2
CASTLAGGETQYF
TGTGCCAGCACCCTAGCGGGTGGAGAGACCCAGTACTTC
>NA|TRBV7-8|TRBJ2-1|TRBD1
CASSLRQGSYYNEQFF
TGTGCCAGCAGCCTCCGACAGGGGAGCTACTACAATGAGCAGTTCTTC
>few|TRBV19|TRBJ2-7|TRBD1
CASSGTGLSYEQYF
TGTGCCAGTAGTGGGACAGGGCTTAGCTACGAGCAGTACTTC
>NA|TRBV27|TRBJ2-7|NA
CASSTGTHSYEQYF
TGTGCCAGCAGTACCGGGACACACTCCTACGAGCAGTACTTC
>few|TRBV28|TRBJ1-3|NA
CASSLMSQGNTIYF
TGTGCCAGCAGTTTAATGTCTCAGGGAAACACCATATATTTT
>NA|TRBV5-4|TRBJ2-1|NA
CASSRGTDTYNEQFF
TGTGCCAGCAGCCGCGGGACAGATACCTACAATGAGCAGTTCTTC
>NA|TRBV5-5|TRBJ2-7|NA
CASSLAASRSYEQYF
TGTGCCAGCAGCTTGGCCGCTAGCAGAAGCTACGAGCAGTACTTC
>NA|TRBV6-5|TRBJ2-1|NA
CASSYSRANEQFF
TGTGCCAGCAGTTACTCGAGGGCAAATGAGCAGTTCTTC
>NA|TRBV5-1|TRBJ2-2|TRBD2
CASSSSGGNTGELFF
TGCGCCAGCAGCTCGTCGGGAGGGAACACCGGGGAGCTGTTTTTT
>NA|TRBV7-9|TRBJ2-1|NA
CASSLSFLGRRRSYNEQFF
TGTGCCAGCAGCTTATCCTTTCTGGGGAGAAGACGCTCCTACAATGAGCAGTTCTTC
>once|TRBV6-5|TRBJ2-3|TRBD1
CASERGPSTDTQYF
TGTGCCAGCGAAAGGGGGCCTAGCACAGATACGCAGTATTTT
>NA|TRBV5-1|TRBJ2-6|NA
CASSLARGSGANVLTF
TGCGCCAGCAGCTTGGCTAGGGGGTCTGGGGCCAACGTCCTGACTTTC
>NA|TRBV4-3|TRBJ2-1|NA
CASSPNSASYNEQFF
TGCGCCAGCAGCCCGAATAGCGCCTCCTACAATGAGCAGTTCTTC
>NA|TRBV2|TRBJ2-5|NA
CASRAGTHQETQYF
TGTGCCAGCAGGGCCGGGACACACCAAGAGACCCAGTACTTC
>once|TRBV5-1|TRBJ1-1|NA
CASSLAGSLAEAFF
TGCGCCAGCAGCTTGGCCGGCAGCCTAGCTGAAGCTTTCTTT
>NA|TRBV12-3/TRBV12-4|TRBJ2-5|NA
CASSFSETQYF
TGTGCCAGCAGCTTTTCAGAGACCCAGTACTTC
>NA|TRBV24-1|TRBJ2-3|TRBD2
CATSDLAGASTDTQYF
TGTGCCACCAGTGATCTAGCGGGAGCTAGCACAGATACGCAGTATTTT
>NA|TRBV21-1|TRBJ2-1|NA
CASSRTPGQGFGNEQFF
TGTGCCAGCAGCAGGACACCGGGACAGGGTTTTGGCAATGAGCAGTTCTTC
>NA|TRBV4-3|TRBJ2-2|TRBD2
CASSHRAGVSDTGELFF
TGCGCCAGCAGCCATCGAGCGGGAGTATCGGACACCGGGGAGCTGTTTTTT
>NA|TRBV7-6|TRBJ2-5|TRBD2
CASSLASGGRKTQYF
TGTGCCAGCAGCTTAGCTAGCGGGGGTAGAAAGACCCAGTACTTC
>NA|TRBV6-1|TRBJ1-5|NA
CASSTDRQGNQPQHF
TGTGCCAGCAGTACGGACCGACAGGGCAATCAGCCCCAGCATTTT
>NA|TRBV2|TRBJ2-1|TRBD2
CASSGPGGNEQFF
TGTGCCAGCAGTGGGCCGGGGGGCAATGAGCAGTTCTTC
>once|TRBV27|TRBJ1-6|NA
CASTVSGLGSPLHF
TGTGCCAGCACCGTCTCAGGCCTCGGGTCACCCCTCCACTTT
>NA|TRBV30|TRBJ2-1|NA
CAWRTAGSGEQFF
TGTGCCTGGAGGACCGCGGGCTCGGGTGAGCAGTTCTTC
>NA|TRBV19|TRBJ1-1|TRBD1
CASSIGGQGRGEAFF
TGTGCCAGTAGTATAGGTGGACAGGGTAGGGGTGAAGCTTTCTTT
>NA|TRBV20-1|TRBJ2-1|NA
CSVGLDEQFF
TGCAGTGTTGGGTTGGATGAGCAGTTCTTC
>NA|TRBV19|TRBJ2-7|TRBD1
CASSKTGTGGPNNYEQYF
TGTGCCAGTAGTAAGACCGGGACAGGGGGACCGAATAACTACGAGCAGTACTTC
>NA|TRBV7-3|TRBJ2-7|TRBD2
CASSLGTSGSYEQYF
TGTGCCAGCAGCTTAGGGACTAGCGGGAGCTACGAGCAGTACTTC
>NA|TRBV29-1|TRBJ1-5|NA
CSVEVGGSNQPQHF
TGCAGCGTTGAGGTGGGGGGAAGCAATCAGCCCCAGCATTTT
>once|TRBV3-1/TRBV3-2|TRBJ1-1|NA
CASSPSPNTEAFF
TGTGCCAGCAGCCCTTCCCCCAACACTGAAGCTTTCTTT
>NA|TRBV5-1|TRBJ2-3|NA
CASSFGGVKDTQYF
TGCGCCAGCAGCTTTGGAGGGGTCAAAGATACGCAGTATTTT
>NA|TRBV5-5|TRBJ2-7|TRBD1
CASSLGGQGYEQYF
TGTGCCAGCAGCCTTGGGGGACAGGGCTACGAGCAGTACTTC
>once|TRBV5-1|TRBJ2-6|NA
CASSPQGRSGANVLTF
TGCGCCAGCAGCCCCCAGGGTCGCTCTGGGGCCAACGTCCTGACTTTC